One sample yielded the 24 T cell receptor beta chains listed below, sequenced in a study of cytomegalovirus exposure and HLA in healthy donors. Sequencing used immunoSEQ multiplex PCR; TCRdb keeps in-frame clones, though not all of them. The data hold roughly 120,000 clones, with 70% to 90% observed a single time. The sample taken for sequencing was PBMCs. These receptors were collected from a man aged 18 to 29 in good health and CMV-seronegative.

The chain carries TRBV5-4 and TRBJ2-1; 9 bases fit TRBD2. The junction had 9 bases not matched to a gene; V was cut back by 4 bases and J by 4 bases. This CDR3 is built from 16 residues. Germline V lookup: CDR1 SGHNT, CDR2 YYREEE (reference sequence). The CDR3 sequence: CASSPETSGVYNEQFF. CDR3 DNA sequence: TGTGCCAGCAGCCCGGAGACTAGCGGCGTATACAATGAGCAGTTCTTC. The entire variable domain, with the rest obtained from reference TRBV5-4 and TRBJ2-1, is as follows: ETGVTQSPTHLIKTRGQQVTLRCSSQSGHNTVSWYQQALGQGPQFIFQYYREEENGRGNFPPRFSGLQFPNYSSELNVNALELDDSALYLCASSPETSGVYNEQFFGPGTRLTVL.

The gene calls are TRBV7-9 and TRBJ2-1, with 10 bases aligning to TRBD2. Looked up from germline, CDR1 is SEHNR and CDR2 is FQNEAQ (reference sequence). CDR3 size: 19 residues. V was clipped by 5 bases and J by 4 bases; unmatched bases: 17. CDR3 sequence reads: CASSPGASGREVSYNEQFF. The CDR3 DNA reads TGTGCCAGCAGCCCCGGGGCTAGCGGGAGAGAGGTATCGTACAATGAGCAGTTCTTC.

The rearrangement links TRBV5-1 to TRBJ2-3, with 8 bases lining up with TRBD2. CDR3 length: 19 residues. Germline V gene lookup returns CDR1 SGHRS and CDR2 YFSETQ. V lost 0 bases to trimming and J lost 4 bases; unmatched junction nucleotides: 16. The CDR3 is CASSLAPKISGTSADTQYF. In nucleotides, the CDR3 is TGCGCCAGCAGCTTGGCCCCTAAGATTAGCGGGACCTCCGCAGATACGCAGTATTTT.

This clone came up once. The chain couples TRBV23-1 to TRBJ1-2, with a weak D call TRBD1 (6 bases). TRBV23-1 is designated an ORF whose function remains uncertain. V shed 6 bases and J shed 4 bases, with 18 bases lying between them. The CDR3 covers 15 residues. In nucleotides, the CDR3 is TGCGCCAGCAGGACACCCGGGACACTGATCTATGGCTACACCTTC. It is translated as CASRTPGTLIYGYTF.

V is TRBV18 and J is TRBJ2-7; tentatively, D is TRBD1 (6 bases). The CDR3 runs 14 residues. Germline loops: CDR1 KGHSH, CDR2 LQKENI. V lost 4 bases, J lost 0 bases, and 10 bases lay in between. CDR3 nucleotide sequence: TGTGCCAGCTCACTAGGGGGTCACTCCTACGAGCAGTACTTC. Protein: CASSLGGHSYEQYF.

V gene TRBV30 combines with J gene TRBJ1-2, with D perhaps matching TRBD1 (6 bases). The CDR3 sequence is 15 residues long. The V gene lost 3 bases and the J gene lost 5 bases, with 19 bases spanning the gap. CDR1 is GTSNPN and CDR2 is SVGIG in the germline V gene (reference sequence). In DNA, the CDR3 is TGTGCCTGGAGCTTCATCACGGGGGGGGCATATGGCTACACCTTC. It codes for CAWSFITGGAYGYTF.

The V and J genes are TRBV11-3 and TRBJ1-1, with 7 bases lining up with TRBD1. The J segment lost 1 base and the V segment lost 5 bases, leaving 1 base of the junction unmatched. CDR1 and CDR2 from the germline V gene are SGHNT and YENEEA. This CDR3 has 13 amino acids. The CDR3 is CASSRDRNTEAFF. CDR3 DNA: TGTGCCAGCAGCCGGGACAGGAACACTGAAGCTTTCTTT.

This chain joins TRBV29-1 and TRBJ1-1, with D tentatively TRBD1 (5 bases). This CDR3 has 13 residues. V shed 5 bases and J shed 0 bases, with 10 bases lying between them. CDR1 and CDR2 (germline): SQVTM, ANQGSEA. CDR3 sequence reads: CSVQTAMNTEAFF. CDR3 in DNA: TGCAGCGTTCAGACAGCCATGAACACTGAAGCTTTCTTT.

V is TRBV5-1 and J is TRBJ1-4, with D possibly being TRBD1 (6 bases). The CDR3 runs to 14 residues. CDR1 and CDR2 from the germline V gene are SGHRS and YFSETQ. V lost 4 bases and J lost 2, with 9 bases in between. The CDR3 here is CASSPTGTNEKLFF. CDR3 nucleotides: TGCGCCAGCAGCCCTACAGGGACTAATGAAAAACTGTTTTTT.

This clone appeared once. The CDR3 sequence: CASGLARQGTSYEQYF. CDR3 DNA: TGTGCTAGTGGTTTGGCGAGACAGGGTACTTCCTACGAGCAGTACTTC. The rearrangement joins TRBV12-5 to TRBJ2-7, with 7 nucleotides matching TRBD1. The CDR3 is 16 amino acids. CDR1 LGHNT and CDR2 FRNRAP come from the germline V gene. The V gene end was trimmed by 1 base and the J gene end by 1 base; junction bases not matched to a gene: 7.

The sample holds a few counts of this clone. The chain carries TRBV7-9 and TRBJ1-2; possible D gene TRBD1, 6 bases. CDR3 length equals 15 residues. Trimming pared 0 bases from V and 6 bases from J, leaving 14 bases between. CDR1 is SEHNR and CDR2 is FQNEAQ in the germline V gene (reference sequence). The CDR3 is CASSLAEHRVNGYTF. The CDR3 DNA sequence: TGTGCCAGCAGCTTAGCAGAACACAGGGTGAATGGCTACACCTTC.

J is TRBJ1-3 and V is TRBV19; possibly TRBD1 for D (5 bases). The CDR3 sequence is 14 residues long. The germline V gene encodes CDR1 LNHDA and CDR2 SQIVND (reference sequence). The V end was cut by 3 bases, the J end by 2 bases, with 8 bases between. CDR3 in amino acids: CASSIRATGNTIYF. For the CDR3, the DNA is TGTGCCAGTAGTATCAGGGCTACTGGAAACACCATATATTTT.

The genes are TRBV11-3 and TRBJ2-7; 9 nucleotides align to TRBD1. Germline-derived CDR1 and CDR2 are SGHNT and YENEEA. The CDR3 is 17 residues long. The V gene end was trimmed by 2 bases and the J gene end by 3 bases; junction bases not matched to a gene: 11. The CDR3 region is CASSLRPGQGNHYEQYF. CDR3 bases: TGTGCCAGCAGCTTACGTCCCGGACAGGGGAATCACTACGAGCAGTACTTC.

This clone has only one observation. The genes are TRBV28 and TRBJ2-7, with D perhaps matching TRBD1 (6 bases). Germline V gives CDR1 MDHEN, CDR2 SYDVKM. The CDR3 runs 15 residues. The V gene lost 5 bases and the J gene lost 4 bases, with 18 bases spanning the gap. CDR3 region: CASSAPGTINYEQYF. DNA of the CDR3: TGTGCCAGCAGTGCCCCCGGGACAATTAATTACGAGCAGTACTTC.

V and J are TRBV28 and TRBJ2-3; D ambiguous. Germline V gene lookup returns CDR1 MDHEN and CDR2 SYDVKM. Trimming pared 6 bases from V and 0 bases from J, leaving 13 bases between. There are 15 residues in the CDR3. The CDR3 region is CASRTRSKSTDTQYF. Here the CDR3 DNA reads TGTGCCAGCAGGACAAGAAGTAAGAGCACAGATACGCAGTATTTT.

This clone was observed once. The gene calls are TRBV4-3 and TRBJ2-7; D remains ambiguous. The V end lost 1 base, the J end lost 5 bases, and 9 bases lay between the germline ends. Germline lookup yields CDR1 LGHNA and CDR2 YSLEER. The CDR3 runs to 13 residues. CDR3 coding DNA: TGCGCCAGCAGCCAAGTGGTCCTACACGAGCAGTACTTC. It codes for CASSQVVLHEQYF.

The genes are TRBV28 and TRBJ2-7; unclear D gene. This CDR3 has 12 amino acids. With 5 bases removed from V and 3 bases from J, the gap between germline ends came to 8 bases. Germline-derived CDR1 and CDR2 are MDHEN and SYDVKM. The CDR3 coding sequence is TGTGCCAGCAGTGAAGCCGGCTACGAGCAGTACTTC. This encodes CASSEAGYEQYF.

CDR3 sequence: CASSLMGQGANEQYF. The DNA of the CDR3 is TGTGCCAGCAGCTTAATGGGACAGGGGGCGAACGAGCAGTACTTC. This chain uses TRBV7-9 with TRBJ2-7, with TRBD1 matching 12 bases. J was trimmed by 5 bases and V by 2 bases; bases with no gene match: 4. The CDR3 sequence is 15 residues long. The germline V gene encodes CDR1 SEHNR and CDR2 FQNEAQ (reference sequence).

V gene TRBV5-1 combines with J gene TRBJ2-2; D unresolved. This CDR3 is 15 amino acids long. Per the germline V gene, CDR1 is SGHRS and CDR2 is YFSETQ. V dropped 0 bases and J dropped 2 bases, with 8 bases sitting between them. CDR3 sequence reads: CASSLETTNTGELFF. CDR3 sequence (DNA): TGCGCCAGCAGCTTGGAGACAACAAACACCGGGGAGCTGTTTTTT.

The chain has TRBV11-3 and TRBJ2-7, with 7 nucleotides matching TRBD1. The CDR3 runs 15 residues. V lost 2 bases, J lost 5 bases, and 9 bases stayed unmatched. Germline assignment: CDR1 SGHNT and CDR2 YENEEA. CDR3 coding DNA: TGTGCCAGCAGCTTACGTAGGGGGCAAGGAGACGAGCAGTACTTC. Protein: CASSLRRGQGDEQYF.

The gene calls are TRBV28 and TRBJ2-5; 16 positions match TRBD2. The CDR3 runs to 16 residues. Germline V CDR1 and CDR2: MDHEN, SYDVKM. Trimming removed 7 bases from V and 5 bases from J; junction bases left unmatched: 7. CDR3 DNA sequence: TGTGCCAGCAAGCCCCCGGGACTAGCGGGAGGGGAGACCCAGTACTTC. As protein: CASKPPGLAGGETQYF.

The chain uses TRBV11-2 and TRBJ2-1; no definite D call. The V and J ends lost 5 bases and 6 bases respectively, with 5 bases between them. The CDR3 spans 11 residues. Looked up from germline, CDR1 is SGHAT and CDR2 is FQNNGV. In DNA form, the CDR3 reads TGTGCCAGCAGCACTCTCAATGAGCAGTTCTTC. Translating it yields CASSTLNEQFF. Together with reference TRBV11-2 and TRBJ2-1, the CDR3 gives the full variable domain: EAGVAQSPRYKIIEKRQSVAFWCNPISGHATLYWYQQILGQGPKLLIQFQNNGVVDDSQLPKDRFSAERLKGVDSTLKIQPAKLEDSAVYLCASSTLNEQFFGPGTRLTVL.

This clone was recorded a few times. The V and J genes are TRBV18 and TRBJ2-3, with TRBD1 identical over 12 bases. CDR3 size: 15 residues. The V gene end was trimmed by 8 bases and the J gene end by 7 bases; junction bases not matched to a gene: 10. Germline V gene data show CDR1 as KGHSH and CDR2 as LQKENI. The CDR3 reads CASKQGTGGSNTQYF. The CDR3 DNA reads TGTGCCAGCAAACAGGGGACAGGGGGCAGCAATACGCAGTATTTT.

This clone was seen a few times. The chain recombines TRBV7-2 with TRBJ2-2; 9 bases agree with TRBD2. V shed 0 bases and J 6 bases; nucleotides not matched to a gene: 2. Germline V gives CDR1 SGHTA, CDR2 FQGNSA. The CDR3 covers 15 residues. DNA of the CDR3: TGTGCCAGCAGCTTAGCCAGCGGGGGGCCCGGGGAGCTGTTTTTT. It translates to CASSLASGGPGELFF.